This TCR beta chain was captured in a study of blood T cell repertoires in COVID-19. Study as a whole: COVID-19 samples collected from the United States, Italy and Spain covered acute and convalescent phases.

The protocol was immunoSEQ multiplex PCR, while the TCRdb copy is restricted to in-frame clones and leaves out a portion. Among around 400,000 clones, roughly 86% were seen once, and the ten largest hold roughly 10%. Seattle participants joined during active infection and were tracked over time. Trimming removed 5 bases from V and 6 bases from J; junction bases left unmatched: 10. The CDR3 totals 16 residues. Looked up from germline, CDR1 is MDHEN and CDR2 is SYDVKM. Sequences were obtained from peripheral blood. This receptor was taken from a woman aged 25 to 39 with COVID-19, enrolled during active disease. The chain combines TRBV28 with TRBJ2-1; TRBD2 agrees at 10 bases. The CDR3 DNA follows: TGTGCCAGCAGTCCGCACTCGGGACTAGCGCGCAATGAGCAGTTCTTC. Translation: CASSPHSGLARNEQFF.